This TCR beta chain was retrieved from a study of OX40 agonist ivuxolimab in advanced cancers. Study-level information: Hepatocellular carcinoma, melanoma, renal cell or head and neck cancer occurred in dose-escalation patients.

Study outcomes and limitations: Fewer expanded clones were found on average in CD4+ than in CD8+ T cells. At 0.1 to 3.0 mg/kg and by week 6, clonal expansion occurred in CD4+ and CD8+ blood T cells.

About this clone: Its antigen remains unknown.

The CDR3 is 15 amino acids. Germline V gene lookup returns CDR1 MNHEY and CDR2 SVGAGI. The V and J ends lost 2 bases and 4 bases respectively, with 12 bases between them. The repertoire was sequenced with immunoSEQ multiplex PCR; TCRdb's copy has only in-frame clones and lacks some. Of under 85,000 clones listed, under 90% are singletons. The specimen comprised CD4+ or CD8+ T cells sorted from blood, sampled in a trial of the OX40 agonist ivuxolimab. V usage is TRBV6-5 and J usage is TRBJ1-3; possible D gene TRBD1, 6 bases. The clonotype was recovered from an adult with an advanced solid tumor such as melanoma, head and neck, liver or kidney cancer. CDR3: CASSYAPGAGNTIYF. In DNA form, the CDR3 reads TGTGCCAGCAGTTACGCCCCGGGGGCGGGAAACACCATATATTTT.